This T cell receptor beta chain is from a study of tissue T cells after allogeneic stem cell transplantation. Study-level background: Gastrointestinal graft-versus-host disease was present in all patients, each treated with several therapy lines. Pre-transplant PBMCs were recipient-derived, available from five GVHD patients. CD3+ T cells were flow-sorted when enough cells; otherwise DNA extracted directly.

The table came from immunoSEQ multiplex PCR; TCRdb's copy has only in-frame clones and leaves some out. The table lists under 50,000 clones, roughly 90% of them singletons, with about 4% in the top ten. Study conclusions and caveats: Sampling depth was limited, and the cohort was small and clinically varied.

The CDR3 sequence is 13 residues long. Germline V lookup: CDR1 MNHEY, CDR2 SMNVEV (reference sequence). Trimming removed 6 bases at V and 2 bases at J, with 11 bases between. This clone appeared once. The antigen is not known. This clonotype originated in a woman aged 35 to 70 who later had graft-versus-host disease after an allogeneic stem cell transplant. The sequencing used blood, collected before transplantation. The V gene is TRBV27, the J gene TRBJ2-7, with D hard to call. CDR3 sequence: CASSGGRAYEQYF. In DNA, the CDR3 is TGTGCCAGCAGCGGCGGTCGGGCCTACGAGCAGTACTTC.